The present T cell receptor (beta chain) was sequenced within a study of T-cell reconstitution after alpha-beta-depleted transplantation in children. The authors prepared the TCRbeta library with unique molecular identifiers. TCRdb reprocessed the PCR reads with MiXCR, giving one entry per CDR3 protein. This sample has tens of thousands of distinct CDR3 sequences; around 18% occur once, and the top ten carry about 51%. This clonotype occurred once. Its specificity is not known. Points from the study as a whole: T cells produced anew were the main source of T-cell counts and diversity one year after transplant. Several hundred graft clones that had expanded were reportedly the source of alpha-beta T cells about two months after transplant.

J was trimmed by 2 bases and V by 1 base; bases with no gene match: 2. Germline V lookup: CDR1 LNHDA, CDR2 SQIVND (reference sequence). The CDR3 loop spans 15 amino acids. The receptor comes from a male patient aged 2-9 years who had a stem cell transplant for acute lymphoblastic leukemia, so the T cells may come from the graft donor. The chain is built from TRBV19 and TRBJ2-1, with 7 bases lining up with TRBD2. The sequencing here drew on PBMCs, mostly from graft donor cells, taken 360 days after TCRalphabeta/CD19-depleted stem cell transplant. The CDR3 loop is CASSIGLAAYNEQFF. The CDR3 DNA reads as TGTGCCAGTAGTATAGGCCTAGCGGCCTACAATGAGCAGTTCTTC. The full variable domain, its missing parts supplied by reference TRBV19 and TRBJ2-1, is DGGITQSPKYLFRKEGQNVTLSCEQNLNHDAMYWYRQDPGQGLRLIYYSQIVNDFQKGDIAEGYSVSREKKESFPLTVTSAQKNPTAFYLCASSIGLAAYNEQFFGPGTRLTVL.